These T cell receptor beta chains were read from a single sample in a study of cytomegalovirus exposure and HLA in healthy donors. The repertoire was sequenced with immunoSEQ multiplex PCR; TCRdb's copy has only in-frame clones and lacks some. In all, the sample yields about 200,000 clones. The sequenced sample consisted of PBMCs. These receptors were collected from a boy aged 5-17 years in good health and CMV-seronegative. The CDR3 runs from the conserved cysteine through the conserved F or W. A D gene is named only where the DNA matches it firmly.

v_gene	j_gene	d_gene	len	CDR3aa	CDR3nt
TRBV5-1	TRBJ2-5	TRBD1	13	CASSTGQEETQYF	TGCGCCAGCAGCACTGGACAGGAAGAGACCCAGTACTTC
TRBV28	TRBJ1-1	-	13	CASSLKLNTEAFF	TGTGCCAGCAGTTTAAAGCTGAACACTGAAGCTTTCTTT
TRBV7-9	TRBJ2-6	-	15	CASSIRVSGANVLTF	TGTGCCAGCAGCATCAGGGTGTCTGGGGCCAACGTCCTGACTTTC
TRBV29-1	TRBJ2-7	-	14	CSVVAGYLSYEQYF	TGCAGCGTAGTGGCGGGTTATTTATCCTACGAGCAGTACTTC
TRBV27	TRBJ2-7	TRBD2	16	CASSTLSGGLSYEQYF	TGTGCCAGCAGTACCCTTAGCGGGGGTCTCTCCTACGAGCAGTACTTC
TRBV5-1	TRBJ1-2	-	14	CASSFSRGDYGYTF	TGCGCCAGCAGCTTCTCCAGGGGTGACTATGGCTACACCTTC
TRBV13	TRBJ1-1	TRBD1	14	CASSRDSLNTEAFF	TGTGCCAGCAGCCGGGACAGCCTGAACACTGAAGCTTTCTTT
TRBV7-2	TRBJ1-6	TRBD1	15	CASSGDRGGSSPLHF	TGTGCCAGCAGCGGGGACAGGGGCGGGAGTTCACCCCTCCACTTT
TRBV5-1	TRBJ1-1	-	13	CASSLQENTEAFF	TGCGCCAGCAGCTTACAAGAGAACACTGAAGCTTTCTTT
TRBV29-1	TRBJ2-7	-	14	CSAEGGPEPYEQYF	TGCAGCGCCGAGGGGGGGCCCGAGCCCTACGAGCAGTACTTC
TRBV6-6	TRBJ2-7	TRBD1	15	CASSRSGGNMYEQYF	TGTGCCAGCAGCCGATCAGGGGGCAATATGTACGAGCAGTACTTC
TRBV7-9	TRBJ1-2	-	14	CASSLGLTNYGYTF	TGTGCCAGCAGCTTAGGACTGACGAACTATGGCTACACCTTC
TRBV4-2	TRBJ1-4	-	15	CASSQDVGPRVKLFF	TGTGCCAGCAGCCAAGATGTTGGGCCCCGTGTAAAACTGTTTTTT
TRBV29-1	TRBJ1-2	TRBD1	13	CSAWDRANYGYTF	TGCAGCGCCTGGGACAGAGCTAACTATGGCTACACCTTC
TRBV19	TRBJ2-7	TRBD1	15	CATTPGTGGSYEQYF	TGTGCCACAACCCCCGGGACAGGGGGCTCCTACGAGCAGTACTTC
TRBV5-4	TRBJ2-2	-	14	CASSPAVGAGELFF	TGTGCCAGCAGCCCGGCGGTGGGAGCCGGGGAGCTGTTTTTT
TRBV13	TRBJ2-5	-	14	CASSLRSRVETQYF	TGTGCCAGCAGCTTACGTAGTCGAGTGGAGACCCAGTACTTC
TRBV4-2	TRBJ2-5	TRBD2	16	CASSQDLAAFQETQYF	TGTGCCAGCAGCCAAGATCTAGCGGCCTTCCAAGAGACCCAGTACTTC
TRBV6-1	TRBJ2-3	TRBD1	14	CASSGGTGGRAQYF	TGTGCCAGCAGTGGGGGGACAGGTGGCCGGGCGCAGTATTTT
TRBV2	TRBJ1-2	-	14	CASFGGGNSYGYTF	TGTGCCAGCTTCGGGGGGGGTAACTCGTATGGCTACACCTTC
TRBV30	TRBJ2-1	-	12	CAWNRQRGEQFF	TGTGCCTGGAATCGACAGCGTGGGGAGCAGTTCTTC
TRBV19	TRBJ2-1	TRBD1	14	CASRIGTARNEQFF	TGTGCCAGTAGGATAGGGACAGCAAGGAATGAGCAGTTCTTC
TRBV14	TRBJ2-1	TRBD2	17	CASSHQTSTQTYNEQFF	TGTGCCAGCAGCCACCAGACTAGCACACAAACTTACAATGAGCAGTTCTTC
TRBV5-1	TRBJ2-7	TRBD2	15	CASSLGWEGSYEQYF	TGCGCCAGCAGCTTAGGGTGGGAGGGTTCCTACGAGCAGTACTTC
TRBV15	TRBJ1-2	-	16	CATSRGRGRGFYGYTF	TGTGCCACCAGCAGGGGCCGGGGCAGGGGCTTCTATGGCTACACCTTC
TRBV6-1	TRBJ1-5	TRBD1	16	CASSGTGGAGNQPQHF	TGTGCCAGCAGTGGAACAGGGGGCGCGGGTAATCAGCCCCAGCATTTT
TRBV7-2	TRBJ2-7	TRBD2	16	CASSLTPGLVSYEQYF	TGTGCCAGCAGCTTAACCCCGGGACTAGTCTCCTACGAGCAGTACTTC
TRBV19	TRBJ1-5	TRBD1	15	CASSTQTGGYQPQHF	TGTGCCAGTAGTACCCAGACAGGGGGCTATCAGCCCCAGCATTTT
TRBV11-3	TRBJ2-2	-	13	CASSSDYFGELFF	TGTGCCAGCAGCTCGGACTACTTCGGGGAGCTGTTTTTT
TRBV6-5	TRBJ2-7	TRBD2	16	CASSYNSGKYSYEQYF	TGTGCCAGCAGTTACAATAGCGGGAAATACTCCTACGAGCAGTACTTC
TRBV27	TRBJ2-7	TRBD2	17	CASSLGGSTSGPYEQYF	TGTGCCAGCAGTTTAGGAGGGTCGACTAGCGGTCCCTACGAGCAGTACTTC
TRBV11-2	TRBJ1-1	-	14	CASSPTNKRTEAFF	TGTGCCAGCAGCCCTACTAACAAGAGGACTGAAGCTTTCTTT
TRBV7-2	TRBJ1-5	TRBD1	15	CASSLETGGFQPQHF	TGTGCCAGCAGCTTAGAGACAGGGGGCTTTCAGCCCCAGCATTTT
TRBV2	TRBJ2-7	-	12	CASRWTGDEQYF	TGTGCCAGCAGATGGACTGGAGACGAGCAGTACTTC
TRBV6-5	TRBJ1-1	-	15	CASSFLSQRGGRAFF	TGTGCCAGCAGTTTTTTGTCCCAAAGGGGAGGACGGGCTTTCTTT